The T cell receptor beta chain described here comes from a study of T cells in Graves' hyperthyroidism and ophthalmopathy. Findings of the study overall: The blood repertoire included most of the expanded thyroid clonotypes above 0.001.

Unmatched junction bases numbered 14, after V lost 4 bases and J lost 1 base. The germline CDR1 and CDR2 sequences are KGHSH and LQKENI. This CDR3 contains 19 residues. The diagnoses drew upon clinical symptoms, serum thyroxine and TRAb, thyroid ultrasound and orbital computed tomography. PBMCs were derived from roughly 10 ml fresh peripheral blood. Amplification yielded TCR beta CDR3 regions, with RNA transcripts as the source. During a first-round RT-PCR of the TCR CDR3, the HTBI primer set was used. TCRdb itself ran the multiplex PCR reads through MiXCR, one entry per CDR3 protein. The sample consists of 350,000 to 450,000 distinct CDR3 sequences, about 14% of them appearing once. Remarks on this clonotype: The antigen remains undetermined.

The chain has TRBV18 and TRBJ2-1, with 9 bases matching TRBD2. The sequence was obtained from a man aged 50 or older with Graves' ophthalmopathy. Source material: blood. The CDR3 is CASSHRVKAAGGSYNEQFF. CDR3 coding DNA: TGTGCCAGCTCACACCGGGTTAAGGCGGCGGGAGGGTCCTACAATGAGCAGTTCTTC. Using reference TRBV18 and TRBJ2-1 for the parts outside the CDR3, the full variable domain is NAGVMQNPRHLVRRRGQEARLRCSPMKGHSHVYWYRQLPEEGLKFMVYLQKENIIDESGMPKERFSAEFPKEGPSILRIQQVVRGDSAAYFCASSHRVKAAGGSYNEQFFGPGTRLTVL.